These 27 T cell receptor beta chains came from one sample sequenced in a study of blood T cell repertoires in COVID-19. TCRdb keeps only in-frame clones here, not all; method: immunoSEQ multiplex PCR. Here the sample spans a few hundred thousand clones, around nine tenths being singletons. The sequenced material came from peripheral blood. The receptors derive from a man in his fifties or sixties with acute or convalescent COVID-19.

The chain links TRBV7-9 to TRBJ1-6, with TRBD1 as a possible D gene (5 bases). Germline V gene lookup returns CDR1 SEHNR and CDR2 FQNEAQ (reference sequence). V was cut by 3 bases and J by 1 base, with 7 bases left in between. This CDR3 contains 15 residues. CDR3 sequence reads: CASSLGGSYNSPLHF. The CDR3 DNA is TGTGCCAGCAGCTTGGGGGGATCCTATAATTCACCCCTCCACTTT.

This chain links TRBV5-4 with TRBJ2-6, with 7 bases aligning to TRBD1. Trimming removed 6 bases from V and 4 bases from J; junction bases left unmatched: 16. Germline V gene sequence: CDR1 SGHNT, CDR2 YYREEE (reference sequence). The CDR3 length is 18 residues. This chain's CDR3 is CASTPLPPTGVGANVLTF. In DNA form, the CDR3 reads TGTGCCAGCACCCCACTCCCGCCCACAGGGGTCGGGGCCAACGTCCTGACTTTC.

The chain is built from TRBV25-1 and TRBJ1-4, with a possible D match to TRBD1 (5 bases). The V and J ends lost 4 bases and 7 bases respectively, with 13 bases between them. This CDR3 comprises 14 residues. The V gene's germline CDR1 is MGHDK and CDR2 SYGVNS. The CDR3 loop reads CASSATELGEKLFF. The DNA for the CDR3 is TGTGCCAGCAGTGCGACAGAGCTGGGTGAAAAACTGTTTTTT. The variable domain in full, with the rest retrieved from reference TRBV25-1 and TRBJ1-4, is EADIYQTPRYLVIGTGKKITLECSQTMGHDKMYWYQQDPGMELHLIHYSYGVNSTEKGDLSSESTVSRIRTEHFPLTLESARPSHTSQYLCASSATELGEKLFFGSGTQLSVL.

This clone was detected only once. The rearrangement joins TRBV10-3 to TRBJ2-7; TRBD1 matches 10 bases. Germline CDR1 ENHRY, CDR2 SYGVKD. This CDR3 contains 16 residues. V lost 4 bases to trimming and J lost 0 bases; unmatched junction nucleotides: 6. Written as DNA, the CDR3 is TGTGCCATCAGTGTCGGGGGGGACAGGGGCTCCTACGAGCAGTACTTC. Protein product: CAISVGGDRGSYEQYF.

The genes are TRBV15 and TRBJ2-7; TRBD1 matches 8 bases. Germline V gene lookup returns CDR1 LNHNV and CDR2 YYDKDF (reference sequence). The CDR3 covers 18 residues. V was pared by 0 bases and J by 1 base, with 11 bases of the junction left unmatched. CDR3 protein: CATSRDRPGTGYSYEQYF. The CDR3 coding sequence is TGTGCCACCAGCAGAGATCGTCCCGGGACAGGATATTCCTACGAGCAGTACTTC.

The chain uses TRBV27 and TRBJ2-7; D is perhaps TRBD1 (5 bases). V was shortened by 2 bases and J by 4 bases, with 12 bases between the two germline ends. Germline V CDR1 and CDR2: MNHEY, SMNVEV (reference sequence). The CDR3 sequence is 14 residues long. The DNA for the CDR3 is TGTGCCAGCAGTTTAGGGCAGGGCCAATACGAGCAGTACTTC. Translating it yields CASSLGQGQYEQYF.

V gene TRBV7-2 combines with J gene TRBJ2-7; 8 nucleotides match TRBD2. Germline V CDR1 and CDR2: SGHTA, FQGNSA. Unmatched junction bases numbered 2, after V lost 5 bases and J lost 2 bases. CDR3 size: 13 residues. The DNA of the CDR3 is TGTGCCAGCAGCCCGGGGGGGACCTACGAGCAGTACTTC. The encoded protein is CASSPGGTYEQYF.

J is TRBJ2-5 and V is TRBV20-1; D is perhaps TRBD1 (5 bases). V was trimmed by 3 bases and J by 5 bases, leaving 10 bases between them. Looked up from germline, CDR1 is DFQATT and CDR2 is SNEGSKA (reference sequence). This CDR3 has 12 amino acids. In DNA form, the CDR3 reads TGCAGTGCTAGTTGGCAGGGCGAGACCCAGTACTTC. Translation: CSASWQGETQYF.

The chain joins TRBV4-3 to TRBJ2-7; 7 nucleotides match TRBD1. Trimming took 4 bases from V and 1 from J; bases not matched to a gene: 16. The CDR3 is 18 amino acids. CDR1 and CDR2 from the germline V gene are LGHNA and YSLEER. CDR3 nucleotides: TGCGCCAGCAGCCCCGGTTCCCAAGACAGGGAGAAATCCTACGAGCAGTACTTC. Its translation is CASSPGSQDREKSYEQYF.

This clone was seen only a few times. The chain carries TRBV2 and TRBJ2-5, with 11 bases fitting TRBD1. Looked up from germline, CDR1 is SNHLY and CDR2 is FYNNEI. V was pared by 4 bases and J by 5 bases, with 6 bases of the junction left unmatched. The CDR3 spans 15 residues. CDR3 DNA sequence: TGTGCCAGCAGTGCCTGGACAGGGGGCAGCGAGACCCAGTACTTC. It yields the protein CASSAWTGGSETQYF.

This clone has a count of ten or more. The rearrangement joins TRBV7-9 to TRBJ1-1; possible D gene TRBD1, 6 bases. Germline values: CDR1 SEHNR, CDR2 FQNEAQ (reference sequence). The CDR3 extends over 14 amino acids. V was shortened by 5 bases and J by 1 base, with 11 bases between the two germline ends. The CDR3 sequence: CASSPRTENTEAFF. The CDR3 region has the DNA TGTGCCAGCAGCCCCAGGACAGAGAACACTGAAGCTTTCTTT.

This clone was counted once. The V and J genes are TRBV11-1 and TRBJ2-7; 10 bases match TRBD1. Germline V lookup: CDR1 SGHAT, CDR2 FQDESV (reference sequence). The ends lost 5 bases at V and 6 bases at J; junction bases unmatched: 7. This CDR3 is 14 amino acids long. The CDR3 sequence: CASSLGTGAIEQYF. The CDR3 nucleotides are TGTGCCAGCAGCCTGGGGACAGGGGCCATCGAGCAGTACTTC.

The chain links TRBV30 to TRBJ1-4; D possibly corresponds to TRBD1 (6 bases). Germline CDR1 and CDR2: GTSNPN and SVGIG (reference sequence). V shed 2 bases and J shed 5 bases, with 9 bases lying between them. CDR3 size: 13 residues. The CDR3 sequence is CAWSYRENEKLFF. CDR3 in DNA: TGTGCCTGGAGTTACAGGGAAAATGAAAAACTGTTTTTT.

V and J are TRBV28 and TRBJ1-4; TRBD1 might be the D (6 bases). The CDR3 has 12 amino acids. Germline V gene data show CDR1 as MDHEN and CDR2 as SYDVKM. The V and J ends lost 10 bases and 2 bases respectively, with 8 bases between them. This CDR3 is CATTGTNEKLFF. The DNA for the CDR3 is TGTGCCACCACAGGGACTAATGAAAAACTGTTTTTT.

The chain recombines TRBV27 with TRBJ1-3; 7 bases match TRBD1. J gave up 2 bases and V 6 bases, and 4 bases lay outside the gene matches. The CDR3 spans 14 residues. The germline V gene has CDR1 MNHEY and CDR2 SMNVEV (reference sequence). CDR3 nucleotide sequence: TGTGCCAGCAGGCCTACAGGGGCTGGAAACACCATATATTTT. Protein sequence: CASRPTGAGNTIYF.

The chain is built from TRBV6-6 and TRBJ2-7; 7 bases align to TRBD1. Germline CDR1 is MNHNY and CDR2 is SVGAGI (reference sequence). The CDR3 consists of 15 residues. With V trimmed by 0 bases and J by 4 bases, 6 bases remained unmatched. The CDR3 region has the DNA TGTGCCAGCAGTTACTCCCGGGACAGCCCTTACGAGCAGTACTTC. It is translated as CASSYSRDSPYEQYF.

Only one count was recorded for this clone. This chain joins TRBV7-2 and TRBJ1-2, with TRBD1 identical over 11 bases. Germline CDR1 is SGHTA and CDR2 is FQGNSA. Trimming at V came to 4 bases and at J to 7 bases, leaving 8 bases not matched to a gene. The CDR3 totals 15 residues. The CDR3 spells CASSSSGTGGGGYTF. The CDR3 bases are TGTGCCAGCAGCTCATCCGGGACAGGGGGTGGTGGCTACACCTTC.

The chain couples TRBV11-2 to TRBJ2-7, with 9 bases identical to TRBD1. CDR1 SGHAT and CDR2 FQNNGV come from the germline V gene. V shed 5 bases and J 3 bases; nucleotides not matched to a gene: 5. This CDR3 region has 14 residues. CDR3 DNA: TGTGCCAGCAGCATCCGGGACAGGGACTACGAGCAGTACTTC. This encodes CASSIRDRDYEQYF.

The V call is TRBV15, the J call TRBJ2-7; 9 bases match TRBD1. CDR3 length equals 16 residues. Unmatched junction bases numbered 5, after V lost 1 base and J lost 1 base. The germline CDR1 and CDR2 sequences are LNHNV and YYDKDF (reference sequence). In DNA, the CDR3 is TGTGCCACCAGCAGAGTGTACGGGACAGGGTCCTACGAGCAGTACTTC. This codes for CATSRVYGTGSYEQYF.

This chain links TRBV27 with TRBJ2-3; 10 bases agree with TRBD2. Trimming took 2 bases from V and 5 from J; bases not matched to a gene: 7. The CDR3 has 16 amino acids. CDR1 and CDR2 from the germline V gene are MNHEY and SMNVEV (reference sequence). CDR3 amino acids: CASSLLSGGALDTQYF. Written as DNA, the CDR3 is TGTGCCAGCAGTTTACTAAGCGGGGGGGCCCTAGATACGCAGTATTTT.

The V gene is TRBV15, the J gene TRBJ1-2, with TRBD1 matching 8 bases. The ends lost 0 bases at V and 7 bases at J; junction bases unmatched: 4. The CDR3 contains 14 residues. The germline V gene has CDR1 LNHNV and CDR2 YYDKDF (reference sequence). The CDR3 region is CATSRDRGRVGYTF. For the CDR3, the DNA is TGTGCCACCAGCAGAGACAGGGGGCGAGTTGGCTACACCTTC.

The gene calls are TRBV5-4 and TRBJ2-5; 7 bases match TRBD1. The junction had 9 bases not matched to a gene; V was cut back by 4 bases and J by 3 bases. Germline lookup yields CDR1 SGHNT and CDR2 YYREEE (reference sequence). The CDR3 sequence is 15 residues long. The CDR3 nucleotides read TGTGCCAGCAGCCTCCGGACAGGACCGAAAGAGACCCAGTACTTC. This gives the protein CASSLRTGPKETQYF.

As concerns this clone: The sample has other DNA sequences that encode this CDR3 too. The chain couples TRBV4-2 to TRBJ2-7, with 13 nucleotides matching TRBD2. Germline CDR1 is LGHNA and CDR2 is YNFKEQ. The junction had 1 base not matched to a gene; V was cut back by 1 base and J by 4 bases. There are 15 residues in the CDR3. The CDR3 protein is CASSQGTSGGYEQYF. The CDR3, as DNA: TGTGCCAGCAGCCAAGGGACTAGCGGGGGTTACGAGCAGTACTTC.

The chain couples TRBV12-3 or TRBV12-4 to TRBJ2-7; D is perhaps TRBD1 (6 bases). Trimming pared 5 bases from V and 6 bases from J, leaving 14 bases between. This CDR3 has 13 amino acids. The CDR3 loop reads CASSTFQGTEQYF. DNA of the CDR3: TGTGCCAGCAGTACCTTCCAGGGGACCGAGCAGTACTTC.

This clone was seen just once. The rearrangement uses TRBV19 and TRBJ1-1; TRBD1 agrees at 12 bases. The germline V gene encodes CDR1 LNHDA and CDR2 SQIVND (reference sequence). After removal of 5 bases from V and 0 bases from J, the junction contained 13 bases not matched to a gene. This CDR3 is 19 amino acids long. CDR3 sequence (DNA): TGTGCCAGTAGTCAAAATTCCCGGGACAGGGGGCGCCTGAACACTGAAGCTTTCTTT. It is translated as CASSQNSRDRGRLNTEAFF.

V usage is TRBV19 and J usage is TRBJ1-1, with D possibly TRBD1 on 6 matching bases. Germline V CDR1 and CDR2: LNHDA, SQIVND (reference sequence). Trimming took off 6 bases at V and 1 base at J, with 9 bases between the two ends. The CDR3 covers 13 residues. The CDR3 region is CASRDRGNTEAFF. CDR3 DNA: TGTGCCAGTAGGGACAGAGGGAACACTGAAGCTTTCTTT.

Here the CDR3 reads CASRAGQTGNTIYF. The CDR3 DNA reads TGCGCCAGCAGGGCAGGCCAAACAGGAAACACCATATATTTT. The chain recombines TRBV5-1 with TRBJ1-3; D is unresolved. The V gene lost 5 bases and the J gene lost 4 bases, with 13 bases spanning the gap. Germline lookup yields CDR1 SGHRS and CDR2 YFSETQ. The CDR3 sequence is 14 residues long.